The present T cell receptor (beta chain) was sequenced within a study of human thymus T cells. Study-wide findings and caveats: Unrelated individuals had highly overlapping thymic repertoires, as reported in related research.

This clone has only a few counts. Its target is not known. CDR1 and CDR2 (germline): MNHNY, SVGAGI (reference sequence). CDR3 length equals 14 residues. With 3 bases clipped from V and 11 bases from J, the junction kept 9 bases outside the gene matches. In corrective heart surgery, resections were taken, and these provided the thymus tissue. Measured with immunoSEQ multiplex PCR; TCRdb has only the in-frame clones, and not every one. The sample has 70,000 to 75,000 clones, 85% to 95% seen once; the top ten hold around 0.037%. Sequenced input: thymus tissue. The V and J genes are TRBV6-6 and TRBJ1-1; 10 bases align to TRBD1. This sequence was found in a girl under three years old with a congenital heart defect but otherwise immunologically healthy. CDR3 nucleotide sequence: TGTGCCAGCAGTTATCGACAGGGGGCGTCGGTGGCTTTCTTT. Translating gives CASSYRQGASVAFF.